This TCR beta chain was retrieved from a study of cytomegalovirus exposure and HLA in healthy donors. The wider study: There were fewer than 130 million unique TCR beta sequences, drawn from approximately 190 million T cells, in an earlier analysis. Within the Caucasian-associated ancestry cluster were around 80% of the roughly 400 genotyped donors.

Study-wide points: Presence/absence analyses treated sequencing depth as roughly uniform across donors.

With regard to this clone: Its antigen remains unknown.

The CDR3 has 11 residues. The ends were cut back, 5 bases at V and 10 bases at J, with 14 bases in the middle. From germline, CDR1 is GTSNPN and CDR2 SVGIG (reference sequence). The PCR had 60 Vbeta and 13 Jbeta primers. Sequenced by immunoSEQ multiplex PCR; TCRdb stores in-frame clones only, minus some. Among 95,000 to 150,000 clones listed, 77% were seen once. The gene calls are TRBV30 and TRBJ1-2; no reliable D call. The sequence was obtained from a woman between 40 and 50 years old in good health and CMV-seropositive. The sequenced sample was PBMCs. CDR3 sequence (DNA): TGTGCCTGGGGTCGGAACAGAATCTACACCTTC. Protein: CAWGRNRIYTF.